This T cell receptor (beta chain) was profiled in a study of T cells in Graves' hyperthyroidism and ophthalmopathy. This clonotype was picked up many times. It was RNA transcripts that yielded the amplified TCR beta CDR3 regions. HTBI primers were used for first-round RT-PCR of the TCR CDR3. TCRdb reprocessed the multiplex PCR reads with MiXCR, giving one entry per CDR3 protein. The table lists about 610,000 distinct CDR3 sequences, 15% to 20% of them singletons. The V end was cut by 5 bases, the J end by 2 bases, with 13 bases between. This CDR3 has 14 amino acids. Germline-derived CDR1 and CDR2 are MNHNS and SASEGT.

The chain uses TRBV6-1 and TRBJ2-7; possible D gene TRBD1, 6 bases. The sample was blood. The sequence came from a woman aged 40 to 50 with Graves' ophthalmopathy. In DNA form, the CDR3 reads TGTGCCAGCAGTACACGACAGGCAACCTACGAGCAGTACTTC. This gives the protein CASSTRQATYEQYF.